These 2 T cell receptor beta chains were all obtained from the same sample, sequenced in a study of cytomegalovirus exposure and HLA in healthy donors. It was with 60 Vbeta and 13 Jbeta primers that the PCR ran. Here immunoSEQ multiplex PCR was the method, and the copy in TCRdb shows in-frame clones only, minus some. The sample holds about 110,000 clones, more than 65% seen once. Input material: PBMCs. The receptors were gathered from a woman in her forties or fifties in good health and CMV-seropositive.

In this sample, this clone turned up a few times. This sequence joins TRBV7-2 and TRBJ2-5; D is unresolved. The length of the CDR3 is 13 residues. The germline CDR1 and CDR2 sequences are SGHTA and FQGNSA. Trimming removed 1 base at V and 3 bases at J, with 6 bases between. CDR3 region: CASSLGVKETQYF. The DNA of the CDR3 is TGTGCCAGCAGCTTAGGCGTGAAAGAGACCCAGTACTTC.

This chain connects TRBV11-2 to TRBJ2-3; TRBD1 matches 7 bases. From germline, CDR1 is SGHAT and CDR2 FQNNGV. The CDR3 consists of 19 residues. V lost 1 base and J lost 4; bases outside the gene matches: 17. The CDR3, as DNA: TGTGCCAGCAGCTTAGGTCAGGGGGTGGGAGTCCGAGCACCAGATACGCAGTATTTT. Translation gives CASSLGQGVGVRAPDTQYF. The complete variable domain, with remaining parts taken from reference TRBV11-2 and TRBJ2-3, reads EAGVAQSPRYKIIEKRQSVAFWCNPISGHATLYWYQQILGQGPKLLIQFQNNGVVDDSQLPKDRFSAERLKGVDSTLKIQPAKLEDSAVYLCASSLGQGVGVRAPDTQYFGPGTRLTVL.